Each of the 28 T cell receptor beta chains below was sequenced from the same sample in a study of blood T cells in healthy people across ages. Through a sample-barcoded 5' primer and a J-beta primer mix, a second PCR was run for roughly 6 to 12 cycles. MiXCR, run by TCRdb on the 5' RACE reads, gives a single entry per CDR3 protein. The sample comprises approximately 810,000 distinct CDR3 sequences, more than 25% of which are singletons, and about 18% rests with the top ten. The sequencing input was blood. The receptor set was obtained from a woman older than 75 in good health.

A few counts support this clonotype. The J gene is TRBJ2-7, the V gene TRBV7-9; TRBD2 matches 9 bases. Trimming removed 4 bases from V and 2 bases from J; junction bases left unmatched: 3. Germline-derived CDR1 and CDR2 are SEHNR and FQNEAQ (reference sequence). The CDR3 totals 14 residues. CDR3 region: CASSSSSGAYEQYF. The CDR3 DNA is TGTGCCAGCAGCTCTTCTAGCGGGGCCTACGAGCAGTACTTC.

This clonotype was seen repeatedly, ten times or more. CDR3 nucleotides: TGCGCCAGCAGCTTTGACGGAGACTCCTACAATGAGCAGTTCTTC. Its translation: CASSFDGDSYNEQFF. The gene calls are TRBV5-1 and TRBJ2-1; D is undetermined. Trimming took 2 bases from V and 0 from J, leaving 9 bases between them. In germline, CDR1 is SGHRS, CDR2 YFSETQ. This CDR3 comprises 15 residues.

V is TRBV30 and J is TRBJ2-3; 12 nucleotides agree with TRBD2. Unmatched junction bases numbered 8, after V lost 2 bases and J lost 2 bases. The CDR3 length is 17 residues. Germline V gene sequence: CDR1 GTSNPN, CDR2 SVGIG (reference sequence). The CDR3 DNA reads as TGTGCCTGGAGTTTTTCTCGGACTAGCGGGGTCACAGATACGCAGTATTTT. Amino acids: CAWSFSRTSGVTDTQYF. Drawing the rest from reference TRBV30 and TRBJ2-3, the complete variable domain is SQTIHQWPATLVQPVGSPLSLECTVEGTSNPNLYWYRQAAGRGLQLLFYSVGIGQISSEVPQNLSASRPQDRQFILSSKKLLLSDSGFYLCAWSFSRTSGVTDTQYFGPGTRLTVL.

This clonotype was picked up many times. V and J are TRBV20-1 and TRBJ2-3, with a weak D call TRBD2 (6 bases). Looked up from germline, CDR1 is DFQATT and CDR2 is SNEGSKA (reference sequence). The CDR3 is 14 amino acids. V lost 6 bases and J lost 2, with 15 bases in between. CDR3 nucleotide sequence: TGCAGTGCCCGGGACTTTTCCAACACAGATACGCAGTATTTT. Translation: CSARDFSNTDTQYF.

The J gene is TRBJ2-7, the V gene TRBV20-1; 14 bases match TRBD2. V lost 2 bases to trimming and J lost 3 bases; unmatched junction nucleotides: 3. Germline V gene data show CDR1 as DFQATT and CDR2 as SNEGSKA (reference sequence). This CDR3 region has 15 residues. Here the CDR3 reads CSARSGTSGGYEQYF. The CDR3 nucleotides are TGCAGTGCTAGATCTGGGACTAGCGGGGGCTACGAGCAGTACTTC.

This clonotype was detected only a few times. DNA for the CDR3: TGCAGTGCTTACAAGAACACTGAAGCTTTCTTT. It translates to CSAYKNTEAFF. The chain carries TRBV20-1 and TRBJ1-1, with no clear D. Germline V lookup: CDR1 DFQATT, CDR2 SNEGSKA (reference sequence). The V and J ends lost 5 bases and 1 base respectively, with 5 bases between them. There are 11 residues in the CDR3.

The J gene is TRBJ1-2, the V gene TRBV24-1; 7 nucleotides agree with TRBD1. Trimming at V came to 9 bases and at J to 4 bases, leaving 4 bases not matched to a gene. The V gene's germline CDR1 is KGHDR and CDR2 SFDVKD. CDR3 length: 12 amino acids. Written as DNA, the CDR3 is TGTGCCACCTGGGCAGGGGGCTATGGCTACACCTTC. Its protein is CATWAGGYGYTF.

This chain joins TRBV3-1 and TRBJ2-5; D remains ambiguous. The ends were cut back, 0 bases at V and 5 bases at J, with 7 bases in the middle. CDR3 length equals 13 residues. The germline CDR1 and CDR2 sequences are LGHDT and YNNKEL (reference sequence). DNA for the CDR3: TGTGCCAGCAGCCAAGATGAGACGGAGACCCAGTACTTC. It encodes CASSQDETETQYF.

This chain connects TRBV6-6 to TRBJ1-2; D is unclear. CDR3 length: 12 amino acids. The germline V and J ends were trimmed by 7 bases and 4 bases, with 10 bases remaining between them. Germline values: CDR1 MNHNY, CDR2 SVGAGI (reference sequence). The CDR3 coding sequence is TGTGCCAGCAAACTAAAGGGCTATGGCTACACCTTC. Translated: CASKLKGYGYTF.

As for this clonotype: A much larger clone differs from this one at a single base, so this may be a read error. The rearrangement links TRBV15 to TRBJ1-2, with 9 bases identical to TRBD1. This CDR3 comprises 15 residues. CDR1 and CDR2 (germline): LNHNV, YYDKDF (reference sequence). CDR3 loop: CVTSRSRTGVGGYTF. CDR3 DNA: TGTGTCACCAGCAGATCGAGGACAGGGGTAGGGGGCTACACCTTC.

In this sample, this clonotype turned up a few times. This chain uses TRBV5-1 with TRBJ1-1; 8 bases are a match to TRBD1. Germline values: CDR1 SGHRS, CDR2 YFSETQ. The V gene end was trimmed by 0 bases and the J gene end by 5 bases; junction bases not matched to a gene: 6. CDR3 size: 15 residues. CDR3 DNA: TGCGCCAGCAGCTTGGGGACAGGGAGGGGGACTGAAGCTTTCTTT. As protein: CASSLGTGRGTEAFF.

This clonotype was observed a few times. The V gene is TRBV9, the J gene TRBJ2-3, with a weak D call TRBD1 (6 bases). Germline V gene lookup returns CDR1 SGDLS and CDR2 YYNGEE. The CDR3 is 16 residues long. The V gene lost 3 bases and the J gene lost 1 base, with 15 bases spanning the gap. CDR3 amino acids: CASSGYSGHGTDTQYF. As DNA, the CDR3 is TGTGCCAGCAGCGGATATTCGGGACACGGCACAGATACGCAGTATTTT.

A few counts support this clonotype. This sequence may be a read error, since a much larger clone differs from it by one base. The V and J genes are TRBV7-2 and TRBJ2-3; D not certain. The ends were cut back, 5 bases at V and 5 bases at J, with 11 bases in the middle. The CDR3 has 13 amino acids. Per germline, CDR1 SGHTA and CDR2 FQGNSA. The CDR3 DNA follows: TGTGCCAGCAGCATTTACCTGGGAGATACGCAGTATTTT. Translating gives CASSIYLGDTQYF.

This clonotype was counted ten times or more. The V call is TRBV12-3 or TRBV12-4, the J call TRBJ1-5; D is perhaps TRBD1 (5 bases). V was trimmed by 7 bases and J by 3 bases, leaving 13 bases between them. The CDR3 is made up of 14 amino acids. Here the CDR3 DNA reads TGTGCCAGCACTCCCGGGGGGGACAATCAGCCCCAGCATTTT. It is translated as CASTPGGDNQPQHF.

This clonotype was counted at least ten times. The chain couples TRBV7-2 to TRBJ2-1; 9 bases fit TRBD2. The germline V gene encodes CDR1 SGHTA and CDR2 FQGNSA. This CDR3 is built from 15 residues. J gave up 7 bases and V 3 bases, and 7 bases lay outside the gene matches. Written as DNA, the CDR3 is TGTGCCAGCAGCTTTCGGCGGGGGGGCCTGAATGAGCAGTTCTTC. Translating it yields CASSFRRGGLNEQFF. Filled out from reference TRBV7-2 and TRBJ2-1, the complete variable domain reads GAGVSQSPSNKVTEKGKDVELRCDPISGHTALYWYRQSLGQGLEFLIYFQGNSAPDKSGLPSDRFSAERTGGSVSTLTIQRTQQEDSAVYLCASSFRRGGLNEQFFGPGTRLTVL.

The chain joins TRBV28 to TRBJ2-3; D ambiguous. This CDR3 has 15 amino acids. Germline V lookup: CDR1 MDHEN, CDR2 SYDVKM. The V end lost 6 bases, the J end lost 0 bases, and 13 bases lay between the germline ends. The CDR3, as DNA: TGTGCCAGCAGCCCCCCAGGCCCGAGCACAGATACGCAGTATTTT. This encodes CASSPPGPSTDTQYF.

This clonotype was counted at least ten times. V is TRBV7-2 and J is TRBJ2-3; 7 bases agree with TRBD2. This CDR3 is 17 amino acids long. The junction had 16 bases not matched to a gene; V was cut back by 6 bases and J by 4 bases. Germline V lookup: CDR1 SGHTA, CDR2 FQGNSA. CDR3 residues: CASSLKGGRGISDTQYF. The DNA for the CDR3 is TGTGCCAGCAGTCTTAAGGGAGGGCGCGGCATATCAGATACGCAGTATTTT.

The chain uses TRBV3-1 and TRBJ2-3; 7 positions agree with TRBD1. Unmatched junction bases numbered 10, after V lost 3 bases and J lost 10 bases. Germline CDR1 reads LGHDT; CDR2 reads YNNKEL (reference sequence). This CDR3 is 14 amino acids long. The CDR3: CASSQATGTDAQYF. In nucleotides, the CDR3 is TGTGCCAGCAGCCAGGCCACAGGGACAGACGCGCAGTATTTT.

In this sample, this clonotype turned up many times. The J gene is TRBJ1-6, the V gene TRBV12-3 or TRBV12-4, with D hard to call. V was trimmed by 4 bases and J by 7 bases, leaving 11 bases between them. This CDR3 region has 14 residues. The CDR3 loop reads CASSSRRKNSPLHF. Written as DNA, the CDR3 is TGTGCCAGCAGTTCCCGGAGGAAGAATTCACCCCTCCACTTT.

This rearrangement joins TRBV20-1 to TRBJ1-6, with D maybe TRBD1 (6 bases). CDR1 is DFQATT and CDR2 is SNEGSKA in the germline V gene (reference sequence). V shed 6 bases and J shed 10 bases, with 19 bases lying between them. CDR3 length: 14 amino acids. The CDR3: CSASQGRLGSPLHF. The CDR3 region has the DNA TGCAGTGCATCCCAGGGGCGACTGGGATCACCCCTCCACTTT.

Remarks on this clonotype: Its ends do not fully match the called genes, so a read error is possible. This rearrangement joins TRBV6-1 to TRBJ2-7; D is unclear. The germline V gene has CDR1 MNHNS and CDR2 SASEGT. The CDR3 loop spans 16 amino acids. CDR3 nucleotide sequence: TGTGCCGGCAGTCCGGCCGTCCTCGGAACCTCCTACGAGCAGTACTTC. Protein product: CAGSPAVLGTSYEQYF.

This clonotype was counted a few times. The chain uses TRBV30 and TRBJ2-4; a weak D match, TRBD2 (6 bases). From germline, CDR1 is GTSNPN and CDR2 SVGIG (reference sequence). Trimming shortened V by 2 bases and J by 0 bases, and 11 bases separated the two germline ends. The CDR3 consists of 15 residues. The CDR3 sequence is CAWSTGTLAKNIQYF. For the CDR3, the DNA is TGTGCCTGGAGTACCGGGACTTTAGCCAAAAACATTCAGTACTTC.

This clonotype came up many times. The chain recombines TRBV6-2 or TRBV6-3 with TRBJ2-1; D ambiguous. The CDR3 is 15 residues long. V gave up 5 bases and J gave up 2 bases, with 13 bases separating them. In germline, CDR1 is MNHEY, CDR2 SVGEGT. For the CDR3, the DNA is TGTGCCAGCAGTGGTCTTAAGTACCCCTACAATGAGCAGTTCTTC. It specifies CASSGLKYPYNEQFF.

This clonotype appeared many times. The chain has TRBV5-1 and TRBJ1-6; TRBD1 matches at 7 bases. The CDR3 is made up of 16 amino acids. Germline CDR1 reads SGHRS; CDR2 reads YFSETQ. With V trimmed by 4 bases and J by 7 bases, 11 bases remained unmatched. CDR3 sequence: CASSVKGQSANSPLHF. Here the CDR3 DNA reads TGCGCCAGCAGCGTAAAGGGACAGTCAGCAAATTCACCCCTCCACTTT. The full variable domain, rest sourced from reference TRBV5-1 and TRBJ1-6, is KAGVTQTPRYLIKTRGQQVTLSCSPISGHRSVSWYQQTPGQGLQFLFEYFSETQRNKGNFPGRFSGRQFSNSRSEMNVSTLELGDSALYLCASSVKGQSANSPLHFGNGTRLTVT.

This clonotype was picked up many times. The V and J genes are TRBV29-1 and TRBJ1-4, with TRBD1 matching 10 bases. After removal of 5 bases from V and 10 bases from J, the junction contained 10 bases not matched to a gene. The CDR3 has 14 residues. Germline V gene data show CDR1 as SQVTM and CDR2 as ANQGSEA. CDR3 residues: CSVTAGQGTSKLFF. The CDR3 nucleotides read TGCAGCGTTACCGCGGGACAGGGGACTTCAAAACTGTTTTTT.

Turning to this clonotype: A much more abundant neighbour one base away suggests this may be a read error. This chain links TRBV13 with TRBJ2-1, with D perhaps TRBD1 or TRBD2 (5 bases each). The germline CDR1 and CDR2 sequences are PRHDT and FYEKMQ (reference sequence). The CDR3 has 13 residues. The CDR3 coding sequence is TGTGCCTGCAGCTTTGGCCGGGGACGTGAGCAGTTCTTC. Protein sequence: CACSFGRGREQFF. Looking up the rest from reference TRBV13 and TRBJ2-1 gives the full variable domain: AAGVIQSPRHLIKEKRETATLKCYPIPRHDTVYWYQQGPGQDPQFLISFYEKMQSDKGSIPDRFSAQQFSDYHSELNMSSLELGDSALYFCACSFGRGREQFFGPGTRLTVL.

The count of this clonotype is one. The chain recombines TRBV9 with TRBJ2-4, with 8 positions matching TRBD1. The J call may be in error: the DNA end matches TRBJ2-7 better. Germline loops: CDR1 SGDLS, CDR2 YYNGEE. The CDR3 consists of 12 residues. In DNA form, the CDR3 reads TGTGCCAGCCGTGGACAGGGACACGAGCAGTACTTC. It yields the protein CASRGQGHEQYF.

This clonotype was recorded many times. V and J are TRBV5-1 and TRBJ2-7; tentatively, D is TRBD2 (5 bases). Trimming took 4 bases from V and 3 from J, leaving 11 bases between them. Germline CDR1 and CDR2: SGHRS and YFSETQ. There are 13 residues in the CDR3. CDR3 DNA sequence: TGCGCCAGCAGCCTCGACGGGAACTACGAGCAGTACTTC. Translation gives CASSLDGNYEQYF.